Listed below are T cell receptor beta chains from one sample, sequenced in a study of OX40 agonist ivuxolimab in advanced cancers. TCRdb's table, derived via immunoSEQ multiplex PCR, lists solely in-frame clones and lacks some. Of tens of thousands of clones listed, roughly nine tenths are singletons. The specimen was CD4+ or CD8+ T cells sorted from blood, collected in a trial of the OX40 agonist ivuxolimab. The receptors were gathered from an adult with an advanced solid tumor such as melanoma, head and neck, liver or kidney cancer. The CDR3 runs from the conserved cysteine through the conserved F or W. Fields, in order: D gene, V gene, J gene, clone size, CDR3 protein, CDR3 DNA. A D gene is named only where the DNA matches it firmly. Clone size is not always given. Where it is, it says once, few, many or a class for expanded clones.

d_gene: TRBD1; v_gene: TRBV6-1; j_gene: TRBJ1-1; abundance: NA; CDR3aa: CASSTKLTGGNEAFF; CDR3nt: TGTGCCAGCAGCACTAAGTTAACAGGGGGCAATGAAGCTTTCTTT
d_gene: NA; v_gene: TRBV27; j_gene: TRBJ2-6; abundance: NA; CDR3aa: CASGPSSGFSGANVLTF; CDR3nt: TGTGCCAGCGGCCCCTCAAGCGGTTTCTCTGGGGCCAACGTCCTGACTTTC
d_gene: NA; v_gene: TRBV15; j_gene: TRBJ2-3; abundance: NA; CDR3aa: CATSRAPFSTDTQYF; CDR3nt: TGTGCCACCAGCAGAGCTCCCTTTAGCACAGATACGCAGTATTTT
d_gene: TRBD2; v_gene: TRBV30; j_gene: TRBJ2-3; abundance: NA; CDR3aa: CALRLAGGDTQYF; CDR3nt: TGTGCCTTAAGACTAGCGGGGGGAGATACGCAGTATTTT
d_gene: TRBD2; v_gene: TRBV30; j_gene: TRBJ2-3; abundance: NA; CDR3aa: CAWGLAGATDTQYF; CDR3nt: TGTGCCTGGGGCCTAGCGGGGGCCACAGATACGCAGTATTTT
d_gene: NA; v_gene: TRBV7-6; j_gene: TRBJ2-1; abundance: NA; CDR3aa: CASSLDTRIYNEQFF; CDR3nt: TGTGCCAGCAGCTTAGACACGCGGATTTACAATGAGCAGTTCTTC
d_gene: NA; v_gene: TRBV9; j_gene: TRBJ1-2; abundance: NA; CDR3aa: CASSGRDNLLVDGYTF; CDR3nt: TGTGCCAGCTCAGGTCGGGACAATCTCCTTGTGGATGGCTACACCTTC
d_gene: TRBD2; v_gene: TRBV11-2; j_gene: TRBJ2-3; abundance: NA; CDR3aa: CASSLRTRTTVDTQYF; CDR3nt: TGTGCCAGCAGCCTGCGGACTAGGACGACAGTAGATACGCAGTATTTT
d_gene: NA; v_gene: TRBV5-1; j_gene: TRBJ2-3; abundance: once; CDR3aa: CASSPTPDTQYF; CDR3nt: TGCGCCAGCAGCCCAACGCCAGATACGCAGTATTTT
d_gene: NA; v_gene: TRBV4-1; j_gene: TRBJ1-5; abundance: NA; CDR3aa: CASSGSQGNNQPQHF; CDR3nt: TGCGCCAGCAGTGGAAGCCAGGGTAACAATCAGCCCCAGCATTTT
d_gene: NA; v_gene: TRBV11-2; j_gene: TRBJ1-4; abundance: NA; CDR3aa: CASSREVGINEKLFF; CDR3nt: TGTGCCAGCAGCCGAGAGGTCGGGATTAATGAAAAACTGTTTTTT
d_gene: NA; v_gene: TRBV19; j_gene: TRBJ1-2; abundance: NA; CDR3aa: CAVGEQGLGDYTF; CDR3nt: TGTGCCGTGGGGGAACAGGGCCTTGGCGACTACACCTTC
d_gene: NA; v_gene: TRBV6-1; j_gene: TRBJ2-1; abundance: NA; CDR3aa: CATPGGSFPYNEQFF; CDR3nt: TGTGCCACCCCTGGAGGGAGTTTCCCCTACAATGAGCAGTTCTTC
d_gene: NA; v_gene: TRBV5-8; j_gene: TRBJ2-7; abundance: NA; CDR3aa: CASSPGIAYEQYF; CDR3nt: TGTGCCAGCAGCCCTGGGATCGCCTACGAGCAGTACTTC
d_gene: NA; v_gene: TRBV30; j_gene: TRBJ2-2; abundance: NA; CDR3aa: CAWKLATGELFF; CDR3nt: TGTGCCTGGAAACTTGCCACCGGGGAGCTGTTTTTT
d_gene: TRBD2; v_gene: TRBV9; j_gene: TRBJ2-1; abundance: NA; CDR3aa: CASSGPGGTYNEQFF; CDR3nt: TGTGCCAGCAGTGGACCGGGAGGGACTTACAATGAGCAGTTCTTC
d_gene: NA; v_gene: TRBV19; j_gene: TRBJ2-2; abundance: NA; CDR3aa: CASSPGTWTGELFF; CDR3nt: TGTGCCAGTAGTCCCGGGACCTGGACCGGGGAGCTGTTTTTT
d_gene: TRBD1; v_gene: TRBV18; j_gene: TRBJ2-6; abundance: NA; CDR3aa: CASSPPETGLSRGANVLTF; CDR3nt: TGTGCCAGCTCACCACCCGAGACAGGGTTATCTCGCGGGGCCAACGTCCTGACTTTC
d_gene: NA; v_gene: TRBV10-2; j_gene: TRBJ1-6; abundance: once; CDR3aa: CASSSEGNSPLHF; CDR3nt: TGCGCCAGCAGTTCCGAGGGGAATTCACCCCTCCACTTT
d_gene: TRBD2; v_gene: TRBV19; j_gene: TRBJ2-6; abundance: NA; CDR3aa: CATSPREGAPGANVLTF; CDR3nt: TGTGCCACCTCCCCAAGGGAGGGAGCCCCTGGGGCCAACGTCCTGACTTTC
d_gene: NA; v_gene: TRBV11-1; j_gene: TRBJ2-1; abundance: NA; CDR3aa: CASSYGKASYNEQFF; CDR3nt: TGTGCCAGCAGCTACGGGAAGGCCTCCTACAATGAGCAGTTCTTC
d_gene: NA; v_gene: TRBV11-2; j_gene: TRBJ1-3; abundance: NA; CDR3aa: CASSPSAGNTIYF; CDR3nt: TGTGCCAGCAGCCCATCTGCGGGAAACACCATATATTTT
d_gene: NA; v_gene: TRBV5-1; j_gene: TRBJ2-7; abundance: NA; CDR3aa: CASSFDSPYEQYF; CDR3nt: TGCGCCAGCAGCTTCGACTCGCCCTACGAGCAGTACTTC
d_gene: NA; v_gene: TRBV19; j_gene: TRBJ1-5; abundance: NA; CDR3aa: CASSRAVFNQPQHF; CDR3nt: TGTGCCAGTAGTCGAGCAGTTTTCAATCAGCCCCAGCATTTT
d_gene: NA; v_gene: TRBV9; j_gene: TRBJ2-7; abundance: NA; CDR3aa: CASSPGPNTYEQYF; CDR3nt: TGTGCCAGCAGCCCGGGACCAAATACTTACGAGCAGTACTTC
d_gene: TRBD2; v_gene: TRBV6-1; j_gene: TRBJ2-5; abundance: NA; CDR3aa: CASREGWTSGVGQETQYF; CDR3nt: TGTGCCAGCAGGGAAGGGTGGACTAGCGGGGTGGGCCAAGAGACCCAGTACTTC
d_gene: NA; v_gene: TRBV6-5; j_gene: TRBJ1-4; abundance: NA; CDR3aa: CASRSGGEKLFF; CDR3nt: TGTGCCAGCCGCTCGGGGGGTGAAAAACTGTTTTTT
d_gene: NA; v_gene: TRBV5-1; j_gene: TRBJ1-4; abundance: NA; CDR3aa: CASSSDTFNEKLFF; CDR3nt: TGCGCCAGCAGCTCGGACACCTTCAATGAAAAACTGTTTTTT
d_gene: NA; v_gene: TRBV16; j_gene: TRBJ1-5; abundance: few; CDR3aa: CASSPRDGNQPQHF; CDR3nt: TGTGCCAGCAGCCCTAGGGATGGCAATCAGCCCCAGCATTTT
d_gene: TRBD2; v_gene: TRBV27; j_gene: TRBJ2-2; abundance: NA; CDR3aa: CASSSTSGSSTGELFF; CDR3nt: TGTGCCAGCAGTTCGACTAGCGGGAGTTCGACCGGGGAGCTGTTTTTT
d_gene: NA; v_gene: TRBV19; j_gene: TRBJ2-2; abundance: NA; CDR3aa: CASRTSLAGELFF; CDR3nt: TGTGCCAGTAGGACCTCCCTGGCCGGGGAGCTGTTTTTT
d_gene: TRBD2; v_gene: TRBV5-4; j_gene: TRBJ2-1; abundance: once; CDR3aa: CASSLGTSGYNEQFF; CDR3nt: TGTGCCAGCAGCCTAGGGACTAGCGGATACAATGAGCAGTTCTTC
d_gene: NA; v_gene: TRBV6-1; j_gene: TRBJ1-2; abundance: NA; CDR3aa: CASSSGYGYTF; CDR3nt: TGTGCCAGCAGTTCGGGCTATGGCTACACCTTC
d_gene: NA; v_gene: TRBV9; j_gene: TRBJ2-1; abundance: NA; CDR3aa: CASSVEGNSYNEQFF; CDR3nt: TGTGCCAGCAGCGTAGAGGGCAACTCCTACAATGAGCAGTTCTTC
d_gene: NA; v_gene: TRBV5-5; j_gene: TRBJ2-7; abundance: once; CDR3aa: CASSPLGGREQYF; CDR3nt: TGTGCCAGCAGCCCTCTTGGGGGGAGGGAGCAGTACTTC
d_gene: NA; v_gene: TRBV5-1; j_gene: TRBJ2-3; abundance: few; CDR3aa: CASSLSGFTDTQYF; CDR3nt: TGCGCCAGCAGCTTGTCCGGCTTTACAGATACGCAGTATTTT
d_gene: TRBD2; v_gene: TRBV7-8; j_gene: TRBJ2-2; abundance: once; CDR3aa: CASSSSWGGGELFF; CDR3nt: TGTGCCAGCAGCTCATCTTGGGGGGGCGGGGAGCTGTTTTTT
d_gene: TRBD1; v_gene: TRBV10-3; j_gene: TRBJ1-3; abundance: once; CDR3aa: CANGPGQGIGNTIYF; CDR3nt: TGTGCCAACGGTCCGGGACAGGGGATTGGAAACACCATATATTTT
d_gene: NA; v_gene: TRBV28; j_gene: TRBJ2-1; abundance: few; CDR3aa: CASKGPSSYNEQFF; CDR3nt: TGTGCCAGCAAAGGGCCGAGCTCCTACAATGAGCAGTTCTTC
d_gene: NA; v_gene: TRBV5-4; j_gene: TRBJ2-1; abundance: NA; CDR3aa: CASSTDSANYNEQFF; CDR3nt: TGTGCCAGCAGCACAGACAGCGCCAACTACAATGAGCAGTTCTTC
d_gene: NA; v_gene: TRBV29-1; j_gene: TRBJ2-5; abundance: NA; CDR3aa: CSVYRGAGETQYF; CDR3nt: TGCAGCGTCTACCGGGGGGCAGGGGAGACCCAGTACTTC
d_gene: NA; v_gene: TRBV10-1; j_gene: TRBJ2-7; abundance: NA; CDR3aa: CASSEQGNSEQYF; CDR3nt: TGCGCCAGCAGTGAGCAGGGTAACTCCGAGCAGTACTTC